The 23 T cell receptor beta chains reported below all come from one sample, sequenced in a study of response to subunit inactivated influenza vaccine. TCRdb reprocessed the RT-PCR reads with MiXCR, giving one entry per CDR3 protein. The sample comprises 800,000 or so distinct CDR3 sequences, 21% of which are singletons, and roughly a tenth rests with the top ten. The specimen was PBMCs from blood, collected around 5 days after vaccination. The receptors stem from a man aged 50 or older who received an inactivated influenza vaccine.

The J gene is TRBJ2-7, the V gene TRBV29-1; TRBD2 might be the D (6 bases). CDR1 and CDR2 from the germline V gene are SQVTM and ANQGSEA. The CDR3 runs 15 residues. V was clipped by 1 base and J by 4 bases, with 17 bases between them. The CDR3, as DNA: TGCAGCGTTGAAGTACTAGGCGGGGTTCAATACGAGCAGTACTTC. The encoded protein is CSVEVLGGVQYEQYF.

As DNA, the CDR3 is TGTGCCAGCAGTTACCTAGCGGGCAGCTCCTACAATGAGCAGTTCTTC. Amino acids: CASSYLAGSSYNEQFF. V and J are TRBV6-5 and TRBJ2-1; 8 bases fit TRBD2. Germline CDR1 is MNHEY and CDR2 is SVGAGI. The CDR3 sequence is 16 residues long. The V and J ends lost 2 bases and 0 bases, in that order; junction bases with no gene match: 3.

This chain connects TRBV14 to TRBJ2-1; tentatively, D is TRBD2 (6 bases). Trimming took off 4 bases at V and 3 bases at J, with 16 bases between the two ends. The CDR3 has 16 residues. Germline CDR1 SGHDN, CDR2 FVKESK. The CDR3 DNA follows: TGTGCCAGCAGCCCAGAAACTCTAGCGTACTACAATGAGCAGTTCTTC. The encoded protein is CASSPETLAYYNEQFF.

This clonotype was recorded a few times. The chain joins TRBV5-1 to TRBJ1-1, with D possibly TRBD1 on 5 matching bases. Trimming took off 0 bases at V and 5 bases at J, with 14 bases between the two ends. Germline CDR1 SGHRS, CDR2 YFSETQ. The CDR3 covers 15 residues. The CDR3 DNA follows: TGCGCCAGCAGCTTGGAGCCAGGGCAGAATACTGAAGCTTTCTTT. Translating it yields CASSLEPGQNTEAFF.

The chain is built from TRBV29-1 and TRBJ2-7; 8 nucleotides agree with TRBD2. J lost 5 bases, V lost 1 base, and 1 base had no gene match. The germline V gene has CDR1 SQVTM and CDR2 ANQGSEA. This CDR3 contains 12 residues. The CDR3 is CSVEGGGHEQYF. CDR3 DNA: TGCAGCGTTGAAGGCGGGGGGCACGAGCAGTACTTC.

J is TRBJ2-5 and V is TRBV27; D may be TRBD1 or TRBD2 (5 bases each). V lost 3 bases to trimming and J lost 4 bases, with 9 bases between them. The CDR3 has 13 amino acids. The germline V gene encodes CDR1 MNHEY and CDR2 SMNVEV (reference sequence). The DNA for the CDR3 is TGTGCCAGCAGTTTTTCCGGGGCAGAGACCCAGTACTTC. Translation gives CASSFSGAETQYF.

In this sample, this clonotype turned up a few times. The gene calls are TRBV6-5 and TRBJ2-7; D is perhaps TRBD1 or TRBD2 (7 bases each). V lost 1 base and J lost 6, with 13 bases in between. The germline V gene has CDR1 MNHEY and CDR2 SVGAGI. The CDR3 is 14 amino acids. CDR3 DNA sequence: TGTGCCAGCAGTTACTTCGGCAGGGGGGGCGAGCAGTACTTC. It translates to CASSYFGRGGEQYF.

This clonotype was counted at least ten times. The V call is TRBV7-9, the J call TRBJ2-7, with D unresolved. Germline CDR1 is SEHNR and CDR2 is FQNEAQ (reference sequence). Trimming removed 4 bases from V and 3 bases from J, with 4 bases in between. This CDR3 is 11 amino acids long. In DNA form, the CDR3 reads TGTGCCAGCAGCTCCTTCTACGAGCAGTACTTC. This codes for CASSSFYEQYF. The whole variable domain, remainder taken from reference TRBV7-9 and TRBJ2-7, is DTGVSQNPRHKITKRGQNVTFRCDPISEHNRLYWYRQTLGQGPEFLTYFQNEAQLEKSRLLSDRFSAERPKGSFSTLEIQRTEQGDSAMYLCASSSFYEQYFGPGTRLTVT.

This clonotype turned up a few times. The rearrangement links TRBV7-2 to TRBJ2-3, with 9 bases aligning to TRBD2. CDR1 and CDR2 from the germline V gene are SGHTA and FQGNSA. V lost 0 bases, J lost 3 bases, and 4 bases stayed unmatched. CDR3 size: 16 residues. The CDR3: CASSLARGGATDTQYF. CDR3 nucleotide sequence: TGTGCCAGCAGCTTAGCGCGCGGGGGGGCTACAGATACGCAGTATTTT.

CDR3 sequence: CASRKRERTDTQYF. For the CDR3, the DNA is TGCGCCAGCAGAAAGCGGGAGCGAACAGATACGCAGTATTTT. The J gene is TRBJ2-3, the V gene TRBV5-1, with 8 bases that match TRBD2. V gave up 5 bases and J gave up 3 bases; unmatched junction bases: 5. This CDR3 is built from 14 residues. The V gene's germline CDR1 is SGHRS and CDR2 YFSETQ.

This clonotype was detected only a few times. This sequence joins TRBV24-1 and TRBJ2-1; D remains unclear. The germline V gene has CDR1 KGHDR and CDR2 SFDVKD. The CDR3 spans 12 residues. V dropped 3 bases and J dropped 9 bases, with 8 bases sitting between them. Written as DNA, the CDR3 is TGTGCCACCAGTGATCCAAACAGTGAGCAGTTCTTC. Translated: CATSDPNSEQFF.

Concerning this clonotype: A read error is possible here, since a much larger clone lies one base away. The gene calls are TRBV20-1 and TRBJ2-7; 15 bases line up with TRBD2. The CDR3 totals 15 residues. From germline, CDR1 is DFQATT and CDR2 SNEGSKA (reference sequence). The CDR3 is CSAGTSGGPVYEQHF. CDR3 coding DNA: TGCAGTGCCGGGACTAGCGGGGGGCCAGTCTACGAGCAGCACTTC.

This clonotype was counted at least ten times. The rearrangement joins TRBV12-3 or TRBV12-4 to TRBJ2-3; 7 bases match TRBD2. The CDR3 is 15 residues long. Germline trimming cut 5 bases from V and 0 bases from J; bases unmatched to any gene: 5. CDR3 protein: CASSPGGTSTDTQYF. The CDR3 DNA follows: TGTGCCAGCAGTCCGGGGGGTACTAGCACAGATACGCAGTATTTT.

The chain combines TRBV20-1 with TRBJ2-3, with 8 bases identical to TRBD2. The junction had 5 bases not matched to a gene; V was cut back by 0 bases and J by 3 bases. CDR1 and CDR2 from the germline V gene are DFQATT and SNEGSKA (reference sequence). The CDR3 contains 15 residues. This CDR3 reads CSARDWSGSTDTQYF. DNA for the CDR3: TGCAGTGCTAGAGATTGGAGCGGGAGTACAGATACGCAGTATTTT.

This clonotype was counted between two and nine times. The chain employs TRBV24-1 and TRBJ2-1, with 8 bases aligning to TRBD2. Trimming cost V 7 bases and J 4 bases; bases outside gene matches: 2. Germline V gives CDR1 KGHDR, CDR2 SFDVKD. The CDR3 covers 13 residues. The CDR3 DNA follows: TGTGCCACCAGAGGCGGGGGGTACAATGAGCAGTTCTTC. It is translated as CATRGGGYNEQFF.

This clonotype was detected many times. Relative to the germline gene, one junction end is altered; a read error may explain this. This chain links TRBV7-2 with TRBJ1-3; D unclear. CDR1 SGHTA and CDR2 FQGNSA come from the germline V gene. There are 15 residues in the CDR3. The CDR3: CASSLGRSSGNTIYF. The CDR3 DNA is TGTGCCAGCAGTTTAGGGCGCAGCTCTGGAAACACCATATATTTT.

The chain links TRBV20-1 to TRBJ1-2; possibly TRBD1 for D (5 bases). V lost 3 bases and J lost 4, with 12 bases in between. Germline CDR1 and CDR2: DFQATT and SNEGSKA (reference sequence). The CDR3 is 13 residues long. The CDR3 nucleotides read TGCAGTGCTAGGGGGGAGTTGTCCTATGGCTACACCTTC. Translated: CSARGELSYGYTF.

CDR3 in amino acids: CASSSVQSSTDTQYF. As DNA, the CDR3 is TGCGCCAGCAGCAGCGTTCAGTCTAGCACAGATACGCAGTATTTT. The rearrangement links TRBV5-1 to TRBJ2-3, with D hard to call. Germline loops: CDR1 SGHRS, CDR2 YFSETQ. Between the trimmed V and J ends, which lost 4 bases and 0 bases, there was a span of 12 bases. The CDR3 is 15 residues long.

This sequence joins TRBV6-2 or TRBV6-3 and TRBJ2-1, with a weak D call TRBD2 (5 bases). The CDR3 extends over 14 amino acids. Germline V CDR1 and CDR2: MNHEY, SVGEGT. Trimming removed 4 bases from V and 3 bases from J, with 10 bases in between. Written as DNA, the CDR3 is TGTGCCAGCAGTTCTGTTGGACTCTACAATGAGCAGTTCTTC. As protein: CASSSVGLYNEQFF.

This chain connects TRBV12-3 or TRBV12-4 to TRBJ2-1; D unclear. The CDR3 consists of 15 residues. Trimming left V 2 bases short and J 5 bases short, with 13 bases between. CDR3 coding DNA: TGTGCCAGCAGTTTAAGTGGTTCCCGGCACAATGAGCAGTTCTTC. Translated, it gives CASSLSGSRHNEQFF.

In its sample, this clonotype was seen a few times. The chain's CDR3 is CASSRGGGTYQETQYF. CDR3 nucleotides: TGTGCCAGCAGCCGTGGGGGGGGGACCTACCAAGAGACCCAGTACTTC. This rearrangement joins TRBV12-3 or TRBV12-4 to TRBJ2-5; 7 bases line up with TRBD2. The CDR3 sequence is 16 residues long. V dropped 6 bases and J dropped 0; count of bases not matched to a gene: 10.

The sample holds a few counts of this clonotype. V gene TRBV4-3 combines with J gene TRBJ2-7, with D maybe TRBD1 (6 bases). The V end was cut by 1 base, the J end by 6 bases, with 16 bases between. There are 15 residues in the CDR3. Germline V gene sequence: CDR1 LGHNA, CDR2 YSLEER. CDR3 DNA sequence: TGCGCCAGCAGCCAAGGCCCGAGACAAGGGGGCGAGCAGTACTTC. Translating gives CASSQGPRQGGEQYF.

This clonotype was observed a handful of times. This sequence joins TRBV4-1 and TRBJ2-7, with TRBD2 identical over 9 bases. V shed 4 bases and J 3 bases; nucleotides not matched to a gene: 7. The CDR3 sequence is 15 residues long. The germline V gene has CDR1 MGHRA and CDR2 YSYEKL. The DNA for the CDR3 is TGCGCCAGCAGCCCCTCTTTAGCGGGAGACTACGAGCAGTACTTC. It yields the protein CASSPSLAGDYEQYF.